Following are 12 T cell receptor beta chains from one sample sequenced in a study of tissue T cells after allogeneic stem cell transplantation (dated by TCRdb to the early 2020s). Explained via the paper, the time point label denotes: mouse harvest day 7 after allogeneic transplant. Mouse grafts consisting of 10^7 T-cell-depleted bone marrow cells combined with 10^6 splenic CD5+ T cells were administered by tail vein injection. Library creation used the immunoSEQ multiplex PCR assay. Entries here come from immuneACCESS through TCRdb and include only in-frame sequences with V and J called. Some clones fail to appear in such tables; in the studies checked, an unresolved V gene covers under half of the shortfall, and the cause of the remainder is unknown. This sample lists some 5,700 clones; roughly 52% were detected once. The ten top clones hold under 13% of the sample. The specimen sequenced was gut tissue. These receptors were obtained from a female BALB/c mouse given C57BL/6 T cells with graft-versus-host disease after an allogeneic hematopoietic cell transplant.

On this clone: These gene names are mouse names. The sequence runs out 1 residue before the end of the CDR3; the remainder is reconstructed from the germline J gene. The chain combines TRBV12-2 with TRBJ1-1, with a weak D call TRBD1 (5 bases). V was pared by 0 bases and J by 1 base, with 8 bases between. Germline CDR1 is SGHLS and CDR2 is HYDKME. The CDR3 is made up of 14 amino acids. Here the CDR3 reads CASSLRGGNTEVFF. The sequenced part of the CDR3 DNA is TGTGCCAGCTCTCTCCGGGGGGGGAACACAGAAGTCTTC.

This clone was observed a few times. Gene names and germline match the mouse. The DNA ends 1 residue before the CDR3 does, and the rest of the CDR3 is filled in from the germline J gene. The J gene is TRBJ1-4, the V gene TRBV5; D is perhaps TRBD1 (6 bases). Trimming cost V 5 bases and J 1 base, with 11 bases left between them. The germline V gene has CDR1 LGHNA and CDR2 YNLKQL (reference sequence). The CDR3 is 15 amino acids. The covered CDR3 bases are TGTGCCAGCAGCTCCGGGACACCTTCCAACGAAAGATTATTT. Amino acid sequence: CASSSGTPSNERLF. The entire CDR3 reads CASSSGTPSNERLFF.

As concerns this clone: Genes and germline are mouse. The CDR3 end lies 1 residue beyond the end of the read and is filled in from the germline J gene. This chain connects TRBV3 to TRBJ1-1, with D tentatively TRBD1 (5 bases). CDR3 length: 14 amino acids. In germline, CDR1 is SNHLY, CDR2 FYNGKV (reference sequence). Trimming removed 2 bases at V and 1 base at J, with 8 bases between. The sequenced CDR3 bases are TGTGCCAGCAGCTTAAGGGGAGGAAACACAGAAGTCTTC. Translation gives CASSLRGGNTEVF. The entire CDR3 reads CASSLRGGNTEVFF.

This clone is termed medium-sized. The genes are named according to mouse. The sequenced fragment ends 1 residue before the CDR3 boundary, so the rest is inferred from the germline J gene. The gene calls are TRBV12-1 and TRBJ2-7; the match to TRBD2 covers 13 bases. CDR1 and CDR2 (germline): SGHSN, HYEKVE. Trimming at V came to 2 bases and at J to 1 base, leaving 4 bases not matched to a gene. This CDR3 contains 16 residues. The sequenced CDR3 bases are TGTGCCAGCTCTCCCCGGGACTGGGGGGGGTCCTATGAACAGTAC. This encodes CASSPRDWGGSYEQY. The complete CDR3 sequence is CASSPRDWGGSYEQYF.

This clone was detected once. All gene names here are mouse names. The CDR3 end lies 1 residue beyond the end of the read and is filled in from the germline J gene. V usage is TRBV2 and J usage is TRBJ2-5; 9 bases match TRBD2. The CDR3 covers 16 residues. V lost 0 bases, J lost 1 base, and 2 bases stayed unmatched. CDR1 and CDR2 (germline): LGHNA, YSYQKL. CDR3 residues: CASSQDWGGYQDTQYF. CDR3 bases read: TGTGCCAGCAGCCAAGACTGGGGGGGATACCAAGACACCCAGTAC.

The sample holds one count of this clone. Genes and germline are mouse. CDR3 residues: CASSLVGAYEQYF. The DNA read from the CDR3 is TGTGCCAGCAGTCTAGTCGGAGCCTATGAACAGTAC. V usage is TRBV26 and J usage is TRBJ2-7; no clear D gene. The read ends 1 residue early relative to the CDR3; the germline J gene fills the gap. CDR3 length equals 13 residues. The V gene's germline CDR1 is KGHPV and CDR2 FQNQEV (reference sequence). Trimming pared 3 bases from V and 2 bases from J, leaving 8 bases between.

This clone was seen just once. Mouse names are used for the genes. The CDR3 bases that were read are TGTGCCAGCAGCTTAAGGCAAAACTCCGACTACACC. Amino acid sequence: CASSLRQNSDYT. The whole CDR3 protein reads CASSLRQNSDYTF. The chain combines TRBV3 with TRBJ1-2; no reliable D call. The read ends 1 residue shy of where the CDR3 ends; the end is completed using the germline J gene. The germline V and J ends were trimmed by 2 bases and 1 base, with 5 bases remaining between them. Germline loops: CDR1 SNHLY, CDR2 FYNGKV (reference sequence). This CDR3 is 13 amino acids long.

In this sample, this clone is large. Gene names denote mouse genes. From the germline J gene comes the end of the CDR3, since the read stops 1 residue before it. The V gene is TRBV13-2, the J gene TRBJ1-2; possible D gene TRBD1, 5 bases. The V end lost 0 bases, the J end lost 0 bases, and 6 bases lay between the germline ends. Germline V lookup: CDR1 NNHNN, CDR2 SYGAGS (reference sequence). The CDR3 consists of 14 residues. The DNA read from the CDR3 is TGTGCCAGCGGTGATGGACAGACAAACTCCGACTACACC. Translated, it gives CASGDGQTNSDYT. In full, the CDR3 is CASGDGQTNSDYTF.

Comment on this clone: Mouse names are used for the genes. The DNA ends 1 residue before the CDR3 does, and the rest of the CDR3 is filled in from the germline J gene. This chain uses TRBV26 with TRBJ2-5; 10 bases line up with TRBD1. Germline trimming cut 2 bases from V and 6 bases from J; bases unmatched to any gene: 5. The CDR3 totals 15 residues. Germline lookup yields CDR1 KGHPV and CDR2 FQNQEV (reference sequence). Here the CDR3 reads CASSLDRGRRDTQYF. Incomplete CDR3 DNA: TGTGCCAGCAGTCTGGACAGGGGGCGCCGGGACACCCAGTAC.

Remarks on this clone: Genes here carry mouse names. The CDR3 sequence: CASSQDDRNTLYF. The part of the CDR3 DNA that was read is TGTGCCAGCAGCCAAGATGACAGAAACACCTTGTAC. The chain links TRBV5 to TRBJ2-4; D may be TRBD1 (5 bases). The observed sequence ends 1 residue before the CDR3 terminus, with the missing tail filled in from the germline J gene. V lost 0 bases, J lost 5 bases, and 6 bases lay in between. Germline assignment: CDR1 LGHNA and CDR2 YNLKQL (reference sequence). This CDR3 spans 13 amino acids.

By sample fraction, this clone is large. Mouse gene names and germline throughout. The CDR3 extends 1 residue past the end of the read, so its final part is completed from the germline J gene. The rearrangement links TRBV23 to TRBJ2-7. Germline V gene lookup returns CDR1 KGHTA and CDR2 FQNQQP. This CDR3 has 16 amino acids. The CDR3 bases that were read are TGCTCCAGCAGTCAATCGAGCCGGGGGAGCTCCTATGAACAGTAC. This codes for CSSSQSSRGSSYEQY. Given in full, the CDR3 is CSSSQSSRGSSYEQYF.

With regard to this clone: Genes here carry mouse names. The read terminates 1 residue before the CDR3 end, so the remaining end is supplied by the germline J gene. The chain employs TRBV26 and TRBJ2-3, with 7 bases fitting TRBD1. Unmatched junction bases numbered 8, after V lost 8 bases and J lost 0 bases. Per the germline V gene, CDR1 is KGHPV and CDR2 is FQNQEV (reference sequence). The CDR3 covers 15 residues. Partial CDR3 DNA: TGTGCCAGCTCTCCCGGGACAGCTAGTGCAGAAACGCTGTAT. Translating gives CASSPGTASAETLY. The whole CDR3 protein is CASSPGTASAETLYF.